Presented here are 6 T cell receptor beta chains from one specimen sequenced in a study of blood T cells in healthy people across ages. Combining a sample-barcoded 5' primer with a J-beta primer mix, a second PCR ran for about 7 to 12 cycles. TCRdb ran MiXCR on the 5' RACE reads and lists one entry per CDR3 protein. Seen here are 780,000 or so distinct CDR3 sequences, 25% observed once, and the top ten hold under 4.5%. The data also belong to a second study, concerning T cells of mothers and their children.

Sequenced sample: blood. Receptor source: a boy aged 10-17 years in good health.

This clonotype was observed a handful of times. This chain uses TRBV7-9 with TRBJ1-5; the match to TRBD1 covers 7 bases. CDR3 length: 15 residues. After removal of 1 base from V and 3 bases from J, the junction contained 3 bases not matched to a gene. Germline CDR1 and CDR2: SEHNR and FQNEAQ (reference sequence). The CDR3 DNA follows: TGTGCCAGCAGCTTAGGGGACAGCAACAATCAGCCCCAGCATTTT. Protein: CASSLGDSNNQPQHF.

This clonotype has just a few counts. The chain is built from TRBV20-1 and TRBJ2-7; 9 bases are a match to TRBD2. V was clipped by 4 bases and J by 0 bases; unmatched bases: 13. Germline assignment: CDR1 DFQATT and CDR2 SNEGSKA (reference sequence). The CDR3 has 17 residues. This CDR3 reads CSATTSGLRSFSYEQYF. CDR3 nucleotides: TGCAGTGCTACAACTAGCGGGCTACGATCTTTCTCCTACGAGCAGTACTTC.

The chain combines TRBV6-2 or TRBV6-3 with TRBJ2-1, with 10 bases lining up with TRBD1. The end of the DNA fits TRBJ2-5 better, so the J call may be wrong. This CDR3 has 16 amino acids. The germline gives CDR1 MNHEY, CDR2 SVGEGT. The CDR3: CASSSSRDRGFQTQYF. The CDR3 region has the DNA TGTGCCAGCAGTTCAAGCCGGGACAGGGGTTTTCAGACCCAGTACTTC.

The chain couples TRBV4-3 to TRBJ2-1, with D tentatively TRBD1 or TRBD2 (5 bases each). The CDR3 contains 19 residues. Trimming shortened V by 2 bases and J by 5 bases, and 25 bases separated the two germline ends. From germline, CDR1 is LGHNA and CDR2 YSLEER. The CDR3 sequence: CASSQSVVALGEIDNEQFF. The CDR3 DNA reads TGCGCCAGCAGCCAAAGTGTGGTAGCGTTGGGGGAGATCGACAATGAGCAGTTCTTC.

This clonotype appeared a few times. V usage is TRBV12-3 or TRBV12-4 and J usage is TRBJ2-7; D assignment may be TRBD1 or TRBD2 (5 bases each). Trimming left V 4 bases short and J 0 bases short, with 16 bases between. The CDR3 consists of 16 residues. Here the CDR3 DNA reads TGTGCCAGCAGTTCCCCGGGGCAGGCAAGCTCCTACGAGCAGTACTTC. It codes for CASSSPGQASSYEQYF.

The chain has TRBV4-3 and TRBJ1-2, with D perhaps matching TRBD1 (5 bases). CDR1 LGHNA and CDR2 YSLEER come from the germline V gene. Trimming removed 1 base at V and 8 bases at J, with 14 bases between. The CDR3 is 14 residues long. The CDR3 DNA reads as TGCGCCAGCAGCCAAGTGGGGGGATGGCGGGGCTACACCTTC. It yields the protein CASSQVGGWRGYTF.